This TCR beta chain was recovered during a study of T cell repertoires in cytomegalovirus infection. The CDR3 is 16 amino acids. The V and J ends lost 7 bases and 6 bases, in that order; junction bases with no gene match: 11. Germline V gene sequence: CDR1 MNHEY, CDR2 SMNVEV (reference sequence). TCRdb reanalysed the reads using MiXCR and keeps one entry per CDR3 protein. The repertoire holds a few hundred thousand distinct CDR3 sequences, with just under 35% as singletons. Notes on this clonotype: Its antigen remains unidentified.

J is TRBJ2-1 and V is TRBV27; 11 positions match TRBD2. The receptor was isolated from a human donor in good health (CMV status not recorded). Some clones in this sample may be carry-over from other donors' samples. This sample comprised cultured PBMCs, obtained from culture after CMV antigen stimulation. The CDR3 nucleotides read TGTGCCAGCACCAGATTTGGACTAGCGGGCCTCAATGAGCAGTTCTTC. Residues: CASTRFGLAGLNEQFF.